This passage covers 19 T cell receptor beta chains from one sample sequenced in a study of cytomegalovirus exposure and HLA in healthy donors. Both 60 Vbeta primers and 13 Jbeta primers went into the PCR. Produced via immunoSEQ multiplex PCR; TCRdb's table is partial and in-frame only. This table holds over 150,000 clones, 68% found once. Material for sequencing was PBMCs. These receptors were obtained from a woman aged 40 to 50 in good health and CMV-seropositive.

The rearrangement joins TRBV5-4 to TRBJ1-4; D possibly corresponds to TRBD1 (6 bases). The germline CDR1 and CDR2 sequences are SGHNT and YYREEE (reference sequence). The CDR3 length is 16 residues. Deletions cut 4 bases from V and 7 bases from J, with 20 bases between. CDR3 amino acids: CASSRKQGLMGEKLFF. DNA for the CDR3: TGTGCCAGCAGCCGAAAACAGGGTCTGATGGGTGAAAAACTGTTTTTT.

This clone has just a few counts. V and J are TRBV7-9 and TRBJ2-7; a possible D gene is TRBD1 (5 bases). V was cut by 4 bases and J by 4 bases, with 11 bases left in between. The CDR3 is 13 amino acids. Germline V gene sequence: CDR1 SEHNR, CDR2 FQNEAQ (reference sequence). The CDR3 nucleotides read TGTGCCAGCAGCTCGCCAGGGTTGTACGAGCAGTACTTC. Translation gives CASSSPGLYEQYF. Supplemented by reference TRBV7-9 and TRBJ2-7, the full variable domain reads DTGVSQNPRHKITKRGQNVTFRCDPISEHNRLYWYRQTLGQGPEFLTYFQNEAQLEKSRLLSDRFSAERPKGSFSTLEIQRTEQGDSAMYLCASSSPGLYEQYFGPGTRLTVT.

CDR3 bases: TGTGCCAGCGGAGGAATTGGCCGCACTGAAGCTTTCTTT. Amino acids: CASGGIGRTEAFF. The J gene is TRBJ1-1, the V gene TRBV2; D not certain. V dropped 8 bases and J dropped 4 bases, with 14 bases sitting between them. Germline V CDR1 and CDR2: SNHLY, FYNNEI. The CDR3 has 13 amino acids.

This clone appeared a single time. The genes are TRBV2 and TRBJ1-5, with 8 bases aligning to TRBD1. Germline V CDR1 and CDR2: SNHLY, FYNNEI. This CDR3 is built from 13 residues. With V trimmed by 7 bases and J by 5 bases, 4 bases remained unmatched. The CDR3 sequence: CASKDRGDQPQHF. In DNA, the CDR3 is TGTGCCAGCAAAGACAGGGGAGATCAGCCCCAGCATTTT. The variable domain in full, with the rest retrieved from reference TRBV2 and TRBJ1-5, is EPEVTQTPSHQVTQMGQEVILRCVPISNHLYFYWYRQILGQKVEFLVSFYNNEISEKSEIFDDQFSVERPDGSNFTLKIRSTKLEDSAMYFCASKDRGDQPQHFGDGTRLSIL.

This clone was detected a few times. The V and J genes are TRBV4-3 and TRBJ2-7; 7 bases align to TRBD1. The CDR3 is 17 residues long. Germline CDR1 is LGHNA and CDR2 is YSLEER. V gave up 0 bases and J gave up 1 base; unmatched junction bases: 9. In DNA, the CDR3 is TGCGCCAGCAGCCAAGATCAGGGCGAGGGGGCGTCCTACGAGCAGTACTTC. This translates into CASSQDQGEGASYEQYF.

The chain carries TRBV7-3 and TRBJ2-3; D is possibly TRBD2 (5 bases). The CDR3 is made up of 17 amino acids. From germline, CDR1 is SGHTA and CDR2 FQGTGA. Trimming cost V 1 base and J 0 bases, with 14 bases left between them. The CDR3 coding sequence is TGTGCCAGCAGCTTAATTCCTAGCCTTTCTAGCACAGATACGCAGTATTTT. This codes for CASSLIPSLSSTDTQYF.

V and J are TRBV2 and TRBJ2-2; D remains ambiguous. CDR3 size: 13 residues. V lost 5 bases and J lost 3, with 7 bases in between. Germline V gene sequence: CDR1 SNHLY, CDR2 FYNNEI. For the CDR3, the DNA is TGTGCCAGCAGTCGTAGCCACACCGGGGAGCTGTTTTTT. Its protein product is CASSRSHTGELFF. Using reference TRBV2 and TRBJ2-2 for the parts outside the CDR3, the full variable domain is EPEVTQTPSHQVTQMGQEVILRCVPISNHLYFYWYRQILGQKVEFLVSFYNNEISEKSEIFDDQFSVERPDGSNFTLKIRSTKLEDSAMYFCASSRSHTGELFFGEGSRLTVL.

This chain links TRBV10-3 with TRBJ1-2; 7 bases line up with TRBD1. Trimming at V came to 7 bases and at J to 4 bases, leaving 9 bases not matched to a gene. Per the germline V gene, CDR1 is ENHRY and CDR2 is SYGVKD. This CDR3 is 14 amino acids long. In DNA form, the CDR3 reads TGTGCCATCACCGAGGGACAGAGTAGCTATGGCTACACCTTC. Its translation is CAITEGQSSYGYTF.

The J gene is TRBJ2-2, the V gene TRBV9, with 14 bases matching TRBD2. Per the germline V gene, CDR1 is SGDLS and CDR2 is YYNGEE. The CDR3 is 20 residues long. V lost 4 bases to trimming and J lost 1 base; unmatched junction nucleotides: 12. The chain's CDR3 is CASSTGLAGARTGNTGELFF. The CDR3 DNA follows: TGTGCCAGCAGCACGGGACTAGCGGGGGCCCGAACGGGGAACACCGGGGAGCTGTTTTTT.

V and J are TRBV7-9 and TRBJ2-7, with D perhaps matching TRBD1 (6 bases). The CDR3 consists of 17 residues. Per germline, CDR1 SEHNR and CDR2 FQNEAQ (reference sequence). V was pared by 1 base and J by 4 bases, with 20 bases between. The CDR3 nucleotides are TGTGCCAGCAGCTTAGACCCCGGACAGACGACCTTTTACGAGCAGTACTTC. As protein: CASSLDPGQTTFYEQYF.

The rearrangement uses TRBV18 and TRBJ1-4, with D possibly being TRBD1 (5 bases). This CDR3 is built from 14 residues. Trimming took 4 bases from V and 4 from J, leaving 10 bases between them. Germline CDR1 KGHSH, CDR2 LQKENI. CDR3 DNA: TGTGCCAGCTCACAAAGGGGTAATAATGAAAAACTGTTTTTT. Translated: CASSQRGNNEKLFF. Looking up the rest from reference TRBV18 and TRBJ1-4 gives the full variable domain: NAGVMQNPRHLVRRRGQEARLRCSPMKGHSHVYWYRQLPEEGLKFMVYLQKENIIDESGMPKERFSAEFPKEGPSILRIQQVVRGDSAAYFCASSQRGNNEKLFFGSGTQLSVL.

V gene TRBV2 combines with J gene TRBJ1-5; D uncertain. This CDR3 has 15 residues. Germline V gene sequence: CDR1 SNHLY, CDR2 FYNNEI. Trimming stripped 3 bases from V and 1 base from J, with 10 bases between. CDR3 sequence reads: CASSEEEGSNQPQHF. DNA for the CDR3: TGTGCCAGCAGTGAGGAGGAGGGAAGCAATCAGCCCCAGCATTTT. Variable domain in full (rest from reference TRBV2 and TRBJ1-5): EPEVTQTPSHQVTQMGQEVILRCVPISNHLYFYWYRQILGQKVEFLVSFYNNEISEKSEIFDDQFSVERPDGSNFTLKIRSTKLEDSAMYFCASSEEEGSNQPQHFGDGTRLSIL.

The sample holds a few counts of this clone. This chain uses TRBV6-5 with TRBJ2-5; TRBD2 aligns across 10 bases. The CDR3 contains 14 residues. Per the germline V gene, CDR1 is MNHEY and CDR2 is SVGAGI. J was trimmed by 7 bases and V by 7 bases; bases with no gene match: 9. CDR3 sequence: CASKPSGGEGTQYF. DNA for the CDR3: TGTGCCAGCAAGCCCAGCGGGGGGGAAGGGACCCAGTACTTC.

The gene calls are TRBV6-5 and TRBJ1-5; perhaps TRBD1 as D (5 bases). Germline CDR1 MNHEY, CDR2 SVGAGI. Between the trimmed V and J ends, which lost 7 bases and 3 bases, there was a span of 10 bases. The CDR3 runs to 13 residues. CDR3 protein: CASKGLLNQPQHF. CDR3 nucleotide sequence: TGTGCCAGCAAGGGGCTCCTCAATCAGCCCCAGCATTTT.

This clone has a single count. The chain links TRBV7-3 to TRBJ2-1; 7 bases are a match to TRBD2. Trimming cost V 1 base and J 13 bases; bases outside gene matches: 7. The germline CDR1 and CDR2 sequences are SGHTA and FQGTGA. CDR3 length equals 13 residues. The CDR3, as DNA: TGTGCCAGCAGCTTAAGCGGCGGGGGAGAACAGTTCTTC. As protein: CASSLSGGGEQFF.

V and J are TRBV5-6 and TRBJ2-2; D might be TRBD1 (7 bases). This CDR3 region has 16 residues. CDR1 and CDR2 (germline): SGHDT, YYEEEE. The ends were cut back, 3 bases at V and 0 bases at J, with 12 bases in the middle. The CDR3 here is CASSSGDSSNTGELFF. In nucleotides, the CDR3 is TGTGCCAGCAGCTCGGGGGACAGCTCGAACACCGGGGAGCTGTTTTTT.

The chain is built from TRBV28 and TRBJ1-2, with a weak D call TRBD1 (5 bases). Trimming took 6 bases from V and 2 from J, leaving 13 bases between them. Per the germline V gene, CDR1 is MDHEN and CDR2 is SYDVKM. The length of the CDR3 is 14 residues. The CDR3 bases are TGTGCCAGCAGCCTAACGGGGGAAAACTATGGCTACACCTTC. Translating it yields CASSLTGENYGYTF.

The CDR3 nucleotides read TGCGCCAGCAGCTTGCTACAGGGATCTTACACCGGGGAGCTGTTTTTT. It specifies CASSLLQGSYTGELFF. The V gene is TRBV5-1, the J gene TRBJ2-2; weak D call: TRBD1 (6 bases). Looked up from germline, CDR1 is SGHRS and CDR2 is YFSETQ. This CDR3 has 16 amino acids. Trimming took 1 base from V and 3 from J, leaving 13 bases between them.

J is TRBJ2-7 and V is TRBV5-5; no clear D. Germline CDR1 and CDR2: SGHKS and YYEKEE (reference sequence). CDR3 size: 12 residues. The germline V and J ends were trimmed by 0 bases and 4 bases, with 5 bases remaining between them. The CDR3 DNA follows: TGTGCCAGCAGCTTGGGTATTTACGAGCAGTACTTC. Its protein is CASSLGIYEQYF.